This T cell receptor beta chain emerged from a study of CD8 T cells in Susac syndrome. Random hexamers served to reverse transcribe roughly 0.5 to 1 ug RNA. A single record per CDR3 protein comes from TCRdb applying MiXCR to the immunoSEQ multiplex PCR reads. The table lists approximately 79,000 distinct CDR3 sequences, 80% to 95% of them singletons. This CDR3 comprises 11 residues. The V gene's germline CDR1 is MDHEN and CDR2 SYDVKM. Deletions cut 5 bases from V and 5 bases from J, with 5 bases between. The genes are TRBV28 and TRBJ2-3; D call uncertain. The sample taken for sequencing was CD8+ T cells from PBMCs. This receptor was identified in a human donor with Susac syndrome. CDR3 region: CASSTGDTQYF. DNA of the CDR3: TGTGCCAGCAGTACCGGAGATACGCAGTATTTT.